The T cell receptor (beta chain) described here comes from a study of cytomegalovirus exposure and HLA in healthy donors. Regarding the study as a whole: Donors belonging to an Asian-associated ancestry cluster reportedly showed fewer N-insertions in productive TCRs than the roughly 670-donor mean, according to what a later analysis found.

Trimming at V came to 4 bases and at J to 6 bases, leaving 7 bases not matched to a gene. CDR1 is SGHTA, CDR2 FQGNSA, per germline. The CDR3 is 14 amino acids. Concerning this clone itself: Its antigen is undetermined.

Primers: 60 Vbeta forward and 13 Jbeta reverse. The assay was immunoSEQ multiplex PCR, and TCRdb's table has in-frame clones only and misses some. The sample has about 34,000 clones, just under 90% seen once. The TCR originated in a boy younger than 18 in good health and CMV-seronegative. This chain links TRBV7-2 with TRBJ2-7; 9 bases align to TRBD2. The specimen sequenced was PBMCs. DNA for the CDR3: TGTGCCAGCAGCTCGGGACTAGCAGTGACCGAGCAGTACTTC. It yields the protein CASSSGLAVTEQYF.